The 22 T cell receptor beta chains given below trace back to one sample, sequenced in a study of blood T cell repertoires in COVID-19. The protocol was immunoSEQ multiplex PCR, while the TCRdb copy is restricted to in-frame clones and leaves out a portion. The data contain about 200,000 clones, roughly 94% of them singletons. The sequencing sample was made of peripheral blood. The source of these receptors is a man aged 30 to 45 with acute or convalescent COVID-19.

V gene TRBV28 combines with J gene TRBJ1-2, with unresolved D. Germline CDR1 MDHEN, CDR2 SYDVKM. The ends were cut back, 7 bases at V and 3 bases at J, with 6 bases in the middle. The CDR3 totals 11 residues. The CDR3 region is CASNRDYGYTF. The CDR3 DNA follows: TGTGCCAGCAACCGAGACTATGGCTACACCTTC.

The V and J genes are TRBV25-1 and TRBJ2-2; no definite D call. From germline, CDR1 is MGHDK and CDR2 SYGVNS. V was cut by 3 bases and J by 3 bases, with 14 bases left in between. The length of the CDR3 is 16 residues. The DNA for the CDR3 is TGTGCCAGCAGTGATAGGCGCGGAAGTGACACCGGGGAGCTGTTTTTT. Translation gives CASSDRRGSDTGELFF.

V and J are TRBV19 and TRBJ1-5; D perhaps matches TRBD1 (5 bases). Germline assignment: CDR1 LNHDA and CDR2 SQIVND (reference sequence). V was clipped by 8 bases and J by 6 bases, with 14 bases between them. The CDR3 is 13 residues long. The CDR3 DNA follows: TGTGCCAGTGATCCAGGGAAGGGTCAGCCCCAGCATTTT. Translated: CASDPGKGQPQHF.

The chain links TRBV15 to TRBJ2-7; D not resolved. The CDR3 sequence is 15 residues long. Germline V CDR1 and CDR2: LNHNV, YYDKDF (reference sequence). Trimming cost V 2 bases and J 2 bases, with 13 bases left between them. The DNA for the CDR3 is TGTGCCACCAGCAGACAAAGACTCTCCGCCTACGAGCAGTACTTC. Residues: CATSRQRLSAYEQYF. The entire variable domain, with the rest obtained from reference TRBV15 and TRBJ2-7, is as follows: DAMVIQNPRYQVTQFGKPVTLSCSQTLNHNVMYWYQQKSSQAPKLLFHYYDKDFNNEADTPDNFQSRRPNTSFCFLDIRSPGLGDTAMYLCATSRQRLSAYEQYFGPGTRLTVT.

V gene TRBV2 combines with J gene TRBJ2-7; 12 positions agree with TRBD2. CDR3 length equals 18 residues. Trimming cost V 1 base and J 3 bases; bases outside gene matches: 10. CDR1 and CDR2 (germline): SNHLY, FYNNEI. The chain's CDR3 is CASSEGLAGAHRNYEQYF. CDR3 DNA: TGTGCCAGCAGTGAAGGACTAGCGGGAGCACATCGTAACTACGAGCAGTACTTC.

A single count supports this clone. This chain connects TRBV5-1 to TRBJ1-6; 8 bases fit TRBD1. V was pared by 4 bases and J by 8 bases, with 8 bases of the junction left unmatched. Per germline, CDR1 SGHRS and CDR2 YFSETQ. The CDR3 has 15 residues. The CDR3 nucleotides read TGCGCCAGCAGCCGTCAGACAGGGGCGGATTCACCCCTCCACTTT. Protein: CASSRQTGADSPLHF.

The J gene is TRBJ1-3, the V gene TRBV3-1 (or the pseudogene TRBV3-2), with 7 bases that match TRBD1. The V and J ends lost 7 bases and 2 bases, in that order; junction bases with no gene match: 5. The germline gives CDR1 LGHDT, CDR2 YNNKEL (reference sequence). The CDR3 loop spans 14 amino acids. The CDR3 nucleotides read TGTGCCAGCACCTCAGGGGGTGCTGGAAACACCATATATTTT. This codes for CASTSGGAGNTIYF.

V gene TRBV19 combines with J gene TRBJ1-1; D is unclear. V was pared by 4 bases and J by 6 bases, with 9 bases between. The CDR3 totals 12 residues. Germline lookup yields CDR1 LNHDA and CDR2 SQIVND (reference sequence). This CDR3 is CASSTRYSEAFF. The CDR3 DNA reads TGTGCCAGTAGTACCCGCTACTCTGAAGCTTTCTTT.

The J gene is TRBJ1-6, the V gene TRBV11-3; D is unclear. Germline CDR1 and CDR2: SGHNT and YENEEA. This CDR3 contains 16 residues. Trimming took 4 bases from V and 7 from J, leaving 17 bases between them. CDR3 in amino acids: CASSSGKRWRNSPLHF. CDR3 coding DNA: TGTGCCAGCAGCTCCGGGAAACGTTGGCGGAATTCACCCCTCCACTTT. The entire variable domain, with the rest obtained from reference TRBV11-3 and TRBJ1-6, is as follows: EAGVVQSPRYKIIEKKQPVAFWCNPISGHNTLYWYLQNLGQGPELLIRYENEEAVDDSQLPKDRFSAERLKGVDSTLKIQPAELGDSAVYLCASSSGKRWRNSPLHFGNGTRLTVT.

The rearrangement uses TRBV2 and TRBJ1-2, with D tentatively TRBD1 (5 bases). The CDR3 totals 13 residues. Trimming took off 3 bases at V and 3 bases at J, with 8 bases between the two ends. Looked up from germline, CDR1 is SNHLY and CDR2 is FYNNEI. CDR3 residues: CASSDRGYYGYTF. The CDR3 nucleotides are TGTGCCAGCAGTGATAGGGGTTACTATGGCTACACCTTC.

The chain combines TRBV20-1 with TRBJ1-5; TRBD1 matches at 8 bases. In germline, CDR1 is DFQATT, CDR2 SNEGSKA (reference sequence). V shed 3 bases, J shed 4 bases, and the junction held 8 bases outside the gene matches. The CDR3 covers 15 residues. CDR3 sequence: CSASDRTGLNQPQHF. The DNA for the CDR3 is TGCAGTGCTAGTGACCGGACAGGGTTGAATCAGCCCCAGCATTTT.

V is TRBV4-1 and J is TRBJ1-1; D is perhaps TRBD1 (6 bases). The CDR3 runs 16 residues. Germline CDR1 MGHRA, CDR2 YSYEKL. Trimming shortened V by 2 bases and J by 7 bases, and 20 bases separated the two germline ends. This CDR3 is CASSQPKRTGRGEAFF. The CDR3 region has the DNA TGCGCCAGCAGCCAACCGAAACGTACAGGGAGGGGTGAAGCTTTCTTT.

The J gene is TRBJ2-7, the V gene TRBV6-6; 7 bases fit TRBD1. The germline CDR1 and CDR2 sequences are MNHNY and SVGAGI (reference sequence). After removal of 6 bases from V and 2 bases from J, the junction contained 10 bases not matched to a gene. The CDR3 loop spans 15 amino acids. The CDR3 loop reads CASRPYLTGAYEQYF. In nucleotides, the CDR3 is TGTGCCAGCAGGCCCTATTTAACAGGGGCCTACGAGCAGTACTTC.

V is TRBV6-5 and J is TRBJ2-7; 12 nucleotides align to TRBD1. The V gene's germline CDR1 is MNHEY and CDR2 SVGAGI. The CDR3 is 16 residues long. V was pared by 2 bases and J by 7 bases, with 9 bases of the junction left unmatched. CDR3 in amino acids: CASSYRGGQGAWEQYF. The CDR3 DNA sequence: TGTGCCAGCAGTTACCGGGGGGGACAGGGGGCGTGGGAGCAGTACTTC.

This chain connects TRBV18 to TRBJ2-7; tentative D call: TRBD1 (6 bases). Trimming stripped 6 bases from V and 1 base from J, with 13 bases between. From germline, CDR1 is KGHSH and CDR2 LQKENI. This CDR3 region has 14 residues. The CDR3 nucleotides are TGTGCCAGCTCCGCCCCGGACAGATCCTACGAGCAGTACTTC. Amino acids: CASSAPDRSYEQYF.

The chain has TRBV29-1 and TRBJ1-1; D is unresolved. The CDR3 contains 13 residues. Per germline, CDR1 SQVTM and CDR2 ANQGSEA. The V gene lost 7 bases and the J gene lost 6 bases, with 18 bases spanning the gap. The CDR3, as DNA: TGCAGCGCTTGTCCTCTTTTCGGGGCTGAAGCTTTCTTT. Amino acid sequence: CSACPLFGAEAFF.

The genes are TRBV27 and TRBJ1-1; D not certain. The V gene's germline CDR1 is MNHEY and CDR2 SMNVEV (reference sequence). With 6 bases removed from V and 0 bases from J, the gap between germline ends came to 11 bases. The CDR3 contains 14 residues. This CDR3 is CASRLLQMNTEAFF. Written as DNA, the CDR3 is TGTGCCAGCAGGCTCCTTCAGATGAACACTGAAGCTTTCTTT.

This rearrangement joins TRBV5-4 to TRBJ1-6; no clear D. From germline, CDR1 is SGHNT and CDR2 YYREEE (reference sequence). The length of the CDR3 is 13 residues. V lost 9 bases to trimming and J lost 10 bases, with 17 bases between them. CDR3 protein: CATKAWAESPLHF. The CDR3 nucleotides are TGTGCCACCAAGGCCTGGGCAGAATCACCCCTCCACTTT.

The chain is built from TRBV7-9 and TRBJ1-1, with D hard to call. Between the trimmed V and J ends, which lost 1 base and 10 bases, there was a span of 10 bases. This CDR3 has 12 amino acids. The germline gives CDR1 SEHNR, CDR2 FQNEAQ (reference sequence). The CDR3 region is CASSLVGEVAFF. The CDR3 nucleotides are TGTGCCAGCAGCTTAGTCGGGGAGGTAGCTTTCTTT.

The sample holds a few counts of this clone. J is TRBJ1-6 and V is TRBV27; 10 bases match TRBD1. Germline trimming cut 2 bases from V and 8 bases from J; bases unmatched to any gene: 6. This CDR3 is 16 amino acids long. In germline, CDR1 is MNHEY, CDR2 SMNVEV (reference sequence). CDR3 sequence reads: CASSLLGGTGDSPLHF. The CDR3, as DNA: TGTGCCAGCAGTTTACTCGGGGGGACAGGGGATTCACCCCTCCACTTT.

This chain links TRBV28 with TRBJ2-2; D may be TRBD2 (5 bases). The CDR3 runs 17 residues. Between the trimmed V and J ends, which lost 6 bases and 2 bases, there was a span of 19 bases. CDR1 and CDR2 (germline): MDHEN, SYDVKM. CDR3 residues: CASSLPTGNRNTGELFF. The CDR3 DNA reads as TGTGCCAGCAGCCTTCCCACCGGGAACAGAAACACCGGGGAGCTGTTTTTT.

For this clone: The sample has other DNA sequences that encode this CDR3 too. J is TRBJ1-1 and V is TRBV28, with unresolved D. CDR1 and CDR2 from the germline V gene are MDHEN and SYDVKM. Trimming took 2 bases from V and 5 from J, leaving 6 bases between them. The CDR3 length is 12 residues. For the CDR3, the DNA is TGTGCCAGCAGTTTACGGGTGACTGAAGCTTTCTTT. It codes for CASSLRVTEAFF.